This section outlines one T cell receptor (beta chain) sequence together with its context. Its binding antigen is unknown. No base-level quality is on record; no much larger clone is a single base apart. This sample is drawn from a study of early T cells in non-severe SARS-CoV-2 infection (dated by TCRdb to the early 2020s). Notes on the research overall: TCR sequencing used bulk RNA from unsorted whole blood, so alpha and beta chains could not be paired. The research as a whole found: VDJdb matching was skewed toward anti-spike CD8 responses, so virus-specific expansions were likely underestimated and private and CD4 specificities were missed.

The library was obtained by 5' RACE. Data came from a NextSeq 500. The TCR library protocol attached unique molecular identifiers to individual cDNA molecules to correct for sequencing error and PCR bias. Both TCR alpha and beta chains were sequenced, and tight co-correlation was observed between alpha and beta sequence abundances in each sample. The authors processed their data as follows. V gene, J gene and CDR3 annotation of TCR sequences was performed with Decombinator V4. Expanded TCRs were defined as changing significantly between any two time points under a Poisson model with p below 0.0001. TCR abundances were normalised to the total number of TCRs sequenced in each sample and reported as counts per million. TRAV1-2 paired with TRAJ12, TRAJ20 or TRAJ33 defined MAIT TCRs, while TRAV10 paired with TRAJ18 defined iNKT TCRs. A search of VDJdb, accessed on 1 November 2021, was run for TCRs annotated to CMV, EBV and SARS-CoV-2, with TCRs annotated for multiple antigens excluded. TCRdb handled the public reads itself, with Q25 trimming in fastp and clone calling in MiXCR, and kept productive beta chains. Here each entry gathers all rows of one CDR3 protein and keeps the most common genes and DNA. These V and J calls rely on TCRdb rather than the paper's analysis. In all, the sample holds tens of thousands of distinct CDR3 sequences, and roughly an eighth of those were seen once. The ten most abundant clones make up about 4.5% of the sample.

The CDR1 and CDR2 encoded by the germline V gene (reference sequence) are DFQATT and SNEGSKA. The CDR3 runs 14 residues from the cysteine to the phenylalanine. Solely the CDR3 DNA is kept, with 42 bases framed from the first base. Trimming takes 1 base off V and 6 bases off J; junction bases not matched to a gene: 1. This was a case-control study nested in a cohort of healthcare workers in London, UK, who had nasopharyngeal swab PCR tests and blood samples taken every week. Healthcare workers were enrolled in the week of the UK lockdown, from 23 to 31 March 2020, and were followed every week for up to roughly 16 weeks.

This TCR derives from an adult who was a healthcare worker with PCR-confirmed SARS-CoV-2 infection or an uninfected control (not recorded which). The sequenced sample was whole blood. Recombination joined TRBV20-1 with TRBJ1-4, with 11 bases matching TRBD1. The nucleotides read TGCAGTGCTAGAGGGACAGGGGGCTATGAAAAACTGTTTTTT. Translated, it reads CSARGTGGYEKLFF.